The next 2 T cell receptor beta chains were all read from a single sample in a study of blood T cell repertoires in COVID-19. Method: immunoSEQ multiplex PCR; TCRdb's copy keeps in-frame clones and lacks some. The repertoire consists of approximately 110,000 clones, with less than 90% occurring once and the leading ten covering around 4%. Source material: peripheral blood. These receptors were obtained from a man in his fifties with acute or convalescent COVID-19.

This chain links TRBV9 with TRBJ1-2; TRBD1 aligns across 10 bases. The CDR3 is 14 residues long. The V gene end was trimmed by 4 bases and the J gene end by 8 bases; junction bases not matched to a gene: 8. Per germline, CDR1 SGDLS and CDR2 YYNGEE. CDR3 loop: CASSPQTGGNGYTF. CDR3 sequence (DNA): TGTGCCAGCAGCCCGCAGACAGGGGGCAACGGCTACACCTTC.

This clone was counted a few times. The J gene is TRBJ1-5, the V gene TRBV6-5; D remains unclear. The CDR3 consists of 15 residues. Trimming removed 7 bases at V and 3 bases at J, with 16 bases between. Germline lookup yields CDR1 MNHEY and CDR2 SVGAGI. The CDR3 DNA is TGTGCCAGCAAGTTAGCCCCCAACCTCAATCAGCCCCAGCATTTT. It codes for CASKLAPNLNQPQHF.